The 20 T cell receptor beta chains given below trace back to one sample, sequenced in a study of cytomegalovirus exposure and HLA in healthy donors. This PCR relied on a set of 60 Vbeta primers and 13 Jbeta primers. Measured with immunoSEQ multiplex PCR; TCRdb has only the in-frame clones, and not every one. Of about 59,000 clones in the sample, about 77% were seen once. Sequencing was performed on PBMCs. These TCRs come from a young man in good health and CMV-seropositive.

This sequence joins TRBV9 and TRBJ2-2, with 9 bases identical to TRBD1. CDR1 SGDLS and CDR2 YYNGEE come from the germline V gene. The CDR3 runs 16 residues. The V gene end was trimmed by 3 bases and the J gene end by 5 bases; junction bases not matched to a gene: 8. The CDR3 loop is CASSAGTGFRTGELFF. The CDR3 bases are TGTGCCAGCAGCGCCGGGACAGGGTTTAGGACCGGGGAGCTGTTTTTT.

This chain's CDR3 is CSARVGDGYTF. The CDR3 DNA is TGCAGTGCTAGAGTCGGTGATGGCTACACCTTC. The chain couples TRBV20-1 to TRBJ1-2, with D uncertain. Deletions cut 1 base from V and 6 bases from J, with 6 bases between. The length of the CDR3 is 11 residues. Germline V lookup: CDR1 DFQATT, CDR2 SNEGSKA (reference sequence).

The chain links TRBV10-3 to TRBJ1-4; D perhaps matches TRBD1 (6 bases). Between the trimmed V and J ends, which lost 3 bases and 7 bases, there was a span of 12 bases. The CDR3 extends over 14 amino acids. The V gene's germline CDR1 is ENHRY and CDR2 SYGVKD. The CDR3 sequence is CAISDSRGSEKLFF. CDR3 DNA sequence: TGTGCCATCAGTGATTCCAGGGGATCTGAAAAACTGTTTTTT.

V is TRBV9 and J is TRBJ2-7, with D tentatively TRBD1 (6 bases). In germline, CDR1 is SGDLS, CDR2 YYNGEE. The CDR3 has 14 residues. V shed 1 base and J shed 6 bases, with 14 bases lying between them. The CDR3, as DNA: TGTGCCAGCAGCGTATCCACTCAGGGGCGCGAGCAGTACTTC. This encodes CASSVSTQGREQYF. Combining the CDR3 with reference TRBV9 and TRBJ2-7 gives the whole variable domain DSGVTQTPKHLITATGQRVTLRCSPRSGDLSVYWYQQSLDQGLQFLIQYYNGEERAKGNILERFSAQQFPDLHSELNLSSLELGDSALYFCASSVSTQGREQYFGPGTRLTVT.

As for this clone: A junction boundary mismatches the germline segment, possibly from a read error. The V gene is TRBV6-1, the J gene TRBJ2-7, with 7 bases identical to TRBD1. CDR3 length: 16 residues. The V gene's germline CDR1 is MNHNS and CDR2 SASEGT. The CDR3 protein is CACSVRRGTAPYEQYF. In nucleotides, the CDR3 is TGTGCCTGCAGTGTCCGCAGAGGGACAGCACCTTACGAGCAGTACTTC.

This chain links TRBV19 with TRBJ1-5; TRBD1 might be the D (6 bases). The CDR3 has 15 residues. Germline V gene data show CDR1 as LNHDA and CDR2 as SQIVND (reference sequence). V gave up 3 bases and J gave up 6 bases, with 15 bases separating them. CDR3 residues: CASSILGHSVQPQHF. CDR3 bases: TGTGCCAGTAGTATTCTGGGACACTCGGTTCAGCCCCAGCATTTT.

This chain uses TRBV5-1 with TRBJ2-5; 11 nucleotides line up with TRBD2. The CDR3 has 16 residues. V trimming: 2 bases; J trimming: 4 bases; junction bases outside the gene matches: 7. The germline CDR1 and CDR2 sequences are SGHRS and YFSETQ. The CDR3 DNA is TGCGCCAGCAGCTTCCAGAGTAGCGGGGGGGCAGAGACCCAGTACTTC. It yields the protein CASSFQSSGGAETQYF.

V usage is TRBV4-2 and J usage is TRBJ1-1, with a possible D match to TRBD1 (5 bases). V gave up 8 bases and J gave up 7 bases, with 17 bases separating them. The CDR3 runs to 13 residues. Germline V CDR1 and CDR2: LGHNA, YNFKEQ. CDR3 region: CASGAREAGEAFF. The CDR3 DNA sequence: TGTGCCAGCGGGGCTCGAGAAGCAGGTGAAGCTTTCTTT.

The V call is TRBV30, the J call TRBJ2-5; TRBD2 matches 11 bases. The germline CDR1 and CDR2 sequences are GTSNPN and SVGIG (reference sequence). The CDR3 totals 15 residues. With V trimmed by 3 bases and J by 5 bases, 8 bases remained unmatched. CDR3 sequence reads: CAWSALIAGGETQYF. CDR3 nucleotides: TGTGCCTGGAGCGCACTCATAGCGGGGGGGGAGACCCAGTACTTC.

This sequence joins TRBV29-1 and TRBJ1-2, with 7 bases lining up with TRBD1. The V and J ends lost 6 bases and 5 bases, in that order; junction bases with no gene match: 6. The length of the CDR3 is 12 residues. Germline V CDR1 and CDR2: SQVTM, ANQGSEA. The CDR3: CSVRDSRYGYTF. The CDR3 DNA reads as TGCAGCGTCCGGGACAGTAGGTATGGCTACACCTTC.

The chain has TRBV28 and TRBJ1-1; D call uncertain. The CDR3 runs to 11 residues. V lost 8 bases and J lost 1, with 5 bases in between. Germline-derived CDR1 and CDR2 are MDHEN and SYDVKM. CDR3 sequence: CASEENTEAFF. The CDR3 bases are TGTGCCAGCGAGGAGAACACTGAAGCTTTCTTT.

V is TRBV15 and J is TRBJ2-7, with D unclear. CDR1 is LNHNV and CDR2 is YYDKDF in the germline V gene (reference sequence). V was shortened by 6 bases and J by 3 bases, with 12 bases between the two germline ends. The CDR3 extends over 13 amino acids. This CDR3 reads CATSTNTGYEQYF. The CDR3 region has the DNA TGTGCCACCAGTACTAACACGGGCTACGAGCAGTACTTC.

The chain carries TRBV4-3 and TRBJ1-5, with 9 bases that match TRBD1. The length of the CDR3 is 16 residues. Germline V CDR1 and CDR2: LGHNA, YSLEER. The V segment lost 6 bases and the J segment 7 bases; nucleotides outside the gene matches: 13. DNA for the CDR3: TGCGCCAGCAGTAATACTTTTCTGGGACAGGGCCAGCCCCAGCATTTT. Protein: CASSNTFLGQGQPQHF.

V usage is TRBV11-2 and J usage is TRBJ2-5, with D possibly TRBD1 on 5 matching bases. The CDR3 covers 14 residues. Germline values: CDR1 SGHAT, CDR2 FQNNGV. The germline V and J ends were trimmed by 1 base and 5 bases, with 11 bases remaining between them. DNA of the CDR3: TGTGCCAGCAGCTTAGCGGACATGAGGGAGACCCAGTACTTC. Protein sequence: CASSLADMRETQYF.

This clone was observed a single time. A junction end diverges from the germline sequence, so it may reflect a read error. The J gene is TRBJ1-1, the V gene TRBV19; tentatively, D is TRBD1 (6 bases). This CDR3 region has 13 residues. Germline lookup yields CDR1 LNHDA and CDR2 SQIVND (reference sequence). The DNA for the CDR3 is TGTGCCAGTGAGTTTCCCCCTTCGGGGGGGCGGGTCTTT. Translating gives CASEFPPSGGRVF.

Notes on this clone: A junction end diverges from the germline sequence, so it may reflect a read error. This rearrangement joins TRBV7-9 to TRBJ1-1; 10 positions agree with TRBD1. The CDR3 is 14 amino acids. Germline values: CDR1 SEHNR, CDR2 FQNEAQ (reference sequence). CDR3 loop: CSSRLGQGETEAFF. CDR3 bases: TGTTCCAGCCGCCTAGGACAGGGGGAAACTGAAGCTTTCTTT.

This clone was observed a single time. The gene calls are TRBV15 and TRBJ1-5; 7 bases line up with TRBD1. The length of the CDR3 is 15 residues. Germline CDR1 LNHNV, CDR2 YYDKDF (reference sequence). Unmatched junction bases numbered 9, after V lost 0 bases and J lost 10 bases. The CDR3 loop is CATSRDVRQGYPQHF. The CDR3 DNA is TGTGCCACCAGCAGAGATGTGCGACAGGGTTATCCCCAGCATTTT. The complete variable domain, with remaining parts taken from reference TRBV15 and TRBJ1-5, reads DAMVIQNPRYQVTQFGKPVTLSCSQTLNHNVMYWYQQKSSQAPKLLFHYYDKDFNNEADTPDNFQSRRPNTSFCFLDIRSPGLGDTAMYLCATSRDVRQGYPQHFGDGTRLSIL.

The chain combines TRBV7-3 with TRBJ1-2, with D possibly matching TRBD1 (5 bases). CDR1 and CDR2 from the germline V gene are SGHTA and FQGTGA. Trimming stripped 3 bases from V and 3 bases from J, with 11 bases between. CDR3 size: 14 residues. In DNA form, the CDR3 reads TGTGCCAGCAGCTTTAGGATGACAGACTATGGCTACACCTTC. Its protein is CASSFRMTDYGYTF.

The chain joins TRBV28 to TRBJ2-7; D is ambiguous. Germline-derived CDR1 and CDR2 are MDHEN and SYDVKM. Deletions cut 5 bases from V and 2 bases from J, with 13 bases between. The CDR3 contains 14 residues. In DNA form, the CDR3 reads TGTGCCAGCAGTCCCGGCGTGGGCACCTACGAGCAGTACTTC. It translates to CASSPGVGTYEQYF.

The rearrangement uses TRBV9 and TRBJ2-3; 7 bases fit TRBD1. Germline lookup yields CDR1 SGDLS and CDR2 YYNGEE. V lost 0 bases to trimming and J lost 4 bases; unmatched junction nucleotides: 5. The CDR3 is 15 amino acids. CDR3 coding DNA: TGTGCCAGCAGCGTAGGAGGGGGCGCGGCAGATACGCAGTATTTT. Protein product: CASSVGGGAADTQYF.